The rows below give T cell receptor beta chains drawn from one sample of a study of shared clonotypes between healthy human individuals. The protocol was immunoSEQ multiplex PCR, while the TCRdb copy is restricted to in-frame clones and leaves out a portion. The sample lists a few million clones, approximately 94% occurring once. The sample taken for sequencing was naive CD4+ T cells sorted from blood. The receptors derive from a man between 18 and 29 years old in good health. The CDR3 runs from the conserved cysteine through the conserved F or W. A D gene is named only where the DNA matches it firmly. For some rows the clone size is stated as once, few or many, or as a class when expanded; others skip it.

CDR3nt: TGTGCCAGCAAGTCGGGGACAGGGGGAAACCAAGAGACCCAGTACTTC
CDR3aa: CASKSGTGGNQETQYF
d_gene: TRBD1
j_gene: TRBJ2-5
v_gene: TRBV7-9
abundance: NA

CDR3nt: TGTGCCAGCAGCTCCTCCGGGACTACCCTCTACGAGCAGTACTTC
CDR3aa: CASSSSGTTLYEQYF
d_gene: TRBD2
j_gene: TRBJ2-7
v_gene: TRBV7-9
abundance: few

CDR3nt: TGTGCCAGCAGCTTGTACATCTCGCGGGAGACCCAGTACTTC
CDR3aa: CASSLYISRETQYF
d_gene: NA
j_gene: TRBJ2-5
v_gene: TRBV5-6
abundance: NA

CDR3nt: TGTGCCAGCAGCTTATGGGCGGTTGGCACAGATACGCAGTATTTT
CDR3aa: CASSLWAVGTDTQYF
d_gene: NA
j_gene: TRBJ2-3
v_gene: TRBV7-2
abundance: NA

CDR3nt: TGTGCCAGCAGTTTACTACGGACAGGGAATTCACCCCTCCACTTT
CDR3aa: CASSLLRTGNSPLHF
d_gene: TRBD1
j_gene: TRBJ1-6
v_gene: TRBV28
abundance: NA

CDR3nt: TGTGCCTGGAGCCGTCGGGGCCGTGGGGCCAACGTCCTGACTTTC
CDR3aa: CAWSRRGRGANVLTF
d_gene: NA
j_gene: TRBJ2-6
v_gene: TRBV30
abundance: once

CDR3nt: TGTGCCAGCAGTTTAGGGGGACAGTTTTCGGGCGAGCAGTACTTC
CDR3aa: CASSLGGQFSGEQYF
d_gene: TRBD1
j_gene: TRBJ2-7
v_gene: TRBV28
abundance: NA

CDR3nt: TGTGCCAGCAGTTACTCATGGGAAGCTTTCTTT
CDR3aa: CASSYSWEAFF
d_gene: NA
j_gene: TRBJ1-1
v_gene: TRBV6-6
abundance: few

CDR3nt: TGTGCCAGCAGCCCAGCGTATCTCCCAAACTCCCCCCCAGCTTTCTTT
CDR3aa: CASSPAYLPNSPPAFF
d_gene: NA
j_gene: TRBJ1-1
v_gene: TRBV9
abundance: NA

CDR3nt: TGTGCCAGCTCAAAGAGGGGGCGGCTTGACACTGAAGCTTTCTTT
CDR3aa: CASSKRGRLDTEAFF
d_gene: TRBD1
j_gene: TRBJ1-1
v_gene: TRBV18
abundance: NA

CDR3nt: TGTGCCAGCAGCTTAGACAGGGGAAATGAGCAGTTCTTC
CDR3aa: CASSLDRGNEQFF
d_gene: TRBD1
j_gene: TRBJ2-1
v_gene: TRBV7-9
abundance: NA

CDR3nt: TGCGCCGGAAGCACAGGGGGGACAGATACGCAGTATTTT
CDR3aa: CAGSTGGTDTQYF
d_gene: TRBD1
j_gene: TRBJ2-3
v_gene: TRBV5-1
abundance: once

CDR3nt: TGTGCCAGCAGCCTGTGGTCGGAGCAGTACTTC
CDR3aa: CASSLWSEQYF
d_gene: NA
j_gene: TRBJ2-7
v_gene: TRBV5-6
abundance: NA

CDR3nt: TGCGCCAGCAGCCAAGAAAGGACAGGGGGCTTCAATGAGCAGTTCTTC
CDR3aa: CASSQERTGGFNEQFF
d_gene: TRBD1
j_gene: TRBJ2-1
v_gene: TRBV4-1
abundance: NA

CDR3nt: TGTGCCAGCAGTGCCACGAGGGGCACTGAAGCTTTCTTT
CDR3aa: CASSATRGTEAFF
d_gene: NA
j_gene: TRBJ1-1
v_gene: TRBV6-1
abundance: NA

CDR3nt: TGTGCCAGCAGCGATGGGTCCTATAATTCACCCCTCCACTTT
CDR3aa: CASSDGSYNSPLHF
d_gene: NA
j_gene: TRBJ1-6
v_gene: TRBV11-3
abundance: few

CDR3nt: TGTGCCATCAGTGAGTATAGCGGGGGCCTCACAGATACGCAGTATTTT
CDR3aa: CAISEYSGGLTDTQYF
d_gene: TRBD2
j_gene: TRBJ2-3
v_gene: TRBV10-3
abundance: NA

CDR3nt: TGTGCCAGCAGCGTAGACCCAGGGGGCACCATTGATGGCTACACCTTC
CDR3aa: CASSVDPGGTIDGYTF
d_gene: TRBD1
j_gene: TRBJ1-2
v_gene: TRBV9
abundance: NA

CDR3nt: TGTGCCATCAGTGTATTCCAAAACACCGGGGAGCTGTTTTTT
CDR3aa: CAISVFQNTGELFF
d_gene: NA
j_gene: TRBJ2-2
v_gene: TRBV10-3
abundance: NA

CDR3nt: TGCGCCAGCAGCCCGCCTAGCGGGACCACAGATACGCAGTATTTT
CDR3aa: CASSPPSGTTDTQYF
d_gene: TRBD2
j_gene: TRBJ2-3
v_gene: TRBV5-1
abundance: NA

CDR3nt: TGCGCCAGCAGCCGAACAGGACTTAGCAATCAGCCCCAGCATTTT
CDR3aa: CASSRTGLSNQPQHF
d_gene: NA
j_gene: TRBJ1-5
v_gene: TRBV5-1
abundance: once

CDR3nt: TGCGCCAGCAGCCAAGAAGTGGCCGGTACCTACGAGCAGTACTTC
CDR3aa: CASSQEVAGTYEQYF
d_gene: NA
j_gene: TRBJ2-7
v_gene: TRBV4-1
abundance: once

CDR3nt: TGTGCCAGCAGCTTTACCGCACTGATGAACACTGAAGCTTTCTTT
CDR3aa: CASSFTALMNTEAFF
d_gene: NA
j_gene: TRBJ1-1
v_gene: TRBV5-6
abundance: NA

CDR3nt: TGTGCCAGCAGCGTAGACCCGAAGCTCAAACAAGAGACCCAGTACTTC
CDR3aa: CASSVDPKLKQETQYF
d_gene: NA
j_gene: TRBJ2-5
v_gene: TRBV9
abundance: NA

CDR3nt: TGTGCCAGCAGTTACGGGGATTGGCAGGGGAGGGGAAAACTGTTTTTT
CDR3aa: CASSYGDWQGRGKLFF
d_gene: NA
j_gene: TRBJ1-4
v_gene: TRBV6-6
abundance: NA

CDR3nt: TGTGCCAGCAGAGCTCCAGCGGATCTTTACACTGAAGCTTTCTTT
CDR3aa: CASRAPADLYTEAFF
d_gene: NA
j_gene: TRBJ1-1
v_gene: TRBV28
abundance: NA

CDR3nt: TGTGCCAGCAGCTCCGGACAGGGCCGCTACGAGCAGTACTTC
CDR3aa: CASSSGQGRYEQYF
d_gene: TRBD1
j_gene: TRBJ2-7
v_gene: TRBV11-2
abundance: NA

CDR3nt: TGTGCCAGCAATCAAGCCGGCTGGGGCGAGCAGTACTTC
CDR3aa: CASNQAGWGEQYF
d_gene: NA
j_gene: TRBJ2-7
v_gene: TRBV2
abundance: once

CDR3nt: TGTGCCAGCAGTGAAAGGACTAGCGGGGTCACAGATACGCAGTATTTT
CDR3aa: CASSERTSGVTDTQYF
d_gene: TRBD2
j_gene: TRBJ2-3
v_gene: TRBV28
abundance: once

CDR3nt: TGTGCCAGCAGCTTGCCGGGCCAGGGGGCAGAGACCCAGTACTTC
CDR3aa: CASSLPGQGAETQYF
d_gene: TRBD1
j_gene: TRBJ2-5
v_gene: TRBV5-4
abundance: NA

CDR3nt: TGCGCCAGCAGCTTGGCGGGGACAGGGGGCGCAGGCGAAAAACTGTTTTTT
CDR3aa: CASSLAGTGGAGEKLFF
d_gene: TRBD1
j_gene: TRBJ1-4
v_gene: TRBV5-1
abundance: NA

CDR3nt: TGTGCCAGCAGCAGGGACAGACCCTACGAGCAGTACTTC
CDR3aa: CASSRDRPYEQYF
d_gene: TRBD1
j_gene: TRBJ2-7
v_gene: TRBV2
abundance: NA

CDR3nt: TGTGCCAGCAGCCACGACCCACTAGCGGGAGAGCACAATGAGCAGTTCTTC
CDR3aa: CASSHDPLAGEHNEQFF
d_gene: TRBD2
j_gene: TRBJ2-1
v_gene: TRBV27
abundance: NA

CDR3nt: TGCGCCAGCAACGAGAACACCGGGGAGCTGTTTTTT
CDR3aa: CASNENTGELFF
d_gene: NA
j_gene: TRBJ2-2
v_gene: TRBV10-2
abundance: NA

CDR3nt: TGTGCCTGGAAGGGACAGGGACAGTACGAGCAGTACTTC
CDR3aa: CAWKGQGQYEQYF
d_gene: TRBD1
j_gene: TRBJ2-7
v_gene: TRBV30
abundance: NA

CDR3nt: TGTGCCAGCTCACCTGAAGCGCCTCGGGCGACCCAGTACTTC
CDR3aa: CASSPEAPRATQYF
d_gene: NA
j_gene: TRBJ2-5
v_gene: TRBV18
abundance: NA